One and the same sample provided the 28 T cell receptor beta chains below, sequenced in a study of Graves' ophthalmopathy and Graves' hyperthyroidism. TCR beta CDR3 amplification used RNA transcripts. Investigators did first-round RT-PCR with HTBI primers, then second-round multiplex PCR. TCRdb used MiXCR to reprocess the multiplex PCR reads, holding one entry per CDR3 protein. The sample includes over a million distinct CDR3 sequences, about 35% of them seen just once. Material: peripheral blood or thyroid tissue (not recorded which). The receptors were gathered from an adult man with Graves' hyperthyroidism.

In the case of this clonotype: This may be a read error, as it is one base from a much larger clone. The chain uses TRBV29-1 and TRBJ1-1; no clear D. The germline V and J ends were trimmed by 5 bases and 7 bases, with 17 bases remaining between them. Germline values: CDR1 SQVTM, CDR2 ANQGSEA. The CDR3 sequence is 13 residues long. The CDR3 here is CSVSLGTADEAFF. CDR3 bases: TGCAGCGTTAGTCTCGGAACGGCGGATGAAGCTTTCTTT.

In its sample, this clonotype was seen a few times. This chain joins TRBV20-1 and TRBJ2-5; 7 nucleotides align to TRBD2. Germline V gene data show CDR1 as DFQATT and CDR2 as SNEGSKA (reference sequence). The CDR3 loop spans 13 amino acids. V trimming: 2 bases; J trimming: 2 bases; junction bases outside the gene matches: 2. The CDR3 loop reads CSARLAVQETQYF. In nucleotides, the CDR3 is TGCAGTGCTAGACTAGCGGTACAAGAGACCCAGTACTTC.

This chain connects TRBV25-1 to TRBJ1-6; 8 nucleotides match TRBD1. The CDR3 contains 15 residues. Trimming removed 7 bases from V and 7 bases from J; junction bases left unmatched: 9. Per the germline V gene, CDR1 is MGHDK and CDR2 is SYGVNS. For the CDR3, the DNA is TGTGCCAGCAAACAATGGACAGGGCCGAATTCACCCCTCCACTTT. It specifies CASKQWTGPNSPLHF.

This clonotype was seen more than once but under ten times. The chain links TRBV20-1 to TRBJ2-7; 9 nucleotides align to TRBD2. V lost 3 bases, J lost 4 bases, and 4 bases stayed unmatched. This CDR3 contains 13 residues. Germline V gene data show CDR1 as DFQATT and CDR2 as SNEGSKA (reference sequence). CDR3 in DNA: TGCAGTGCTAGCTGGCTAGCGGGATACGAGCAGTACTTC. Amino acid sequence: CSASWLAGYEQYF.

This clonotype was counted a single time. A much larger clone lies a single base off, so this may be a read error. V is TRBV5-1 and J is TRBJ1-2; 7 bases match TRBD1. Trimming removed 4 bases from V and 8 bases from J; junction bases left unmatched: 11. CDR1 SGHRS and CDR2 YFSETQ come from the germline V gene. The CDR3 consists of 14 residues. The CDR3 DNA is TGCGCCAGCAGCCAAAAGGACAGGTCCAAAGGCTACACCTTC. It codes for CASSQKDRSKGYTF.

The chain joins TRBV5-1 to TRBJ2-3; the match to TRBD1 covers 7 bases. The ends lost 4 bases at V and 2 bases at J; junction bases unmatched: 13. The CDR3 has 17 amino acids. Germline V lookup: CDR1 SGHRS, CDR2 YFSETQ. The CDR3 spells CASSPDRVDTFTDTQYF. The DNA for the CDR3 is TGCGCCAGCAGCCCAGACAGGGTCGATACATTCACAGATACGCAGTATTTT.

The rearrangement joins TRBV24-1 to TRBJ1-5; D is undetermined. V was shortened by 12 bases and J by 4 bases, with 9 bases between the two germline ends. The germline gives CDR1 KGHDR, CDR2 SFDVKD. The CDR3 spans 11 residues. The CDR3 region is CAAPGNQPQHF. The CDR3 DNA follows: TGTGCCGCCCCTGGGAATCAGCCCCAGCATTTT.

This clonotype was seen repeatedly, ten times or more. The chain has TRBV6-5 and TRBJ2-7; the D gene is possibly TRBD2 (6 bases). There are 11 residues in the CDR3. Deletions cut 7 bases from V and 7 bases from J, with 11 bases between. Germline CDR1 MNHEY, CDR2 SVGAGI. In DNA, the CDR3 is TGTGCCAGCACCGGCGGGAATGAGCAGTACTTC. Its translation is CASTGGNEQYF.

The J gene is TRBJ2-7, the V gene TRBV5-6, with 9 bases fitting TRBD2. Trimming cost V 1 base and J 2 bases; bases outside gene matches: 4. This CDR3 region has 15 residues. Germline V CDR1 and CDR2: SGHDT, YYEEEE. In DNA form, the CDR3 reads TGTGCCAGCAGCTTGATGGGCGGGGGGGCCTACGAGCAGTACTTC. Translating it yields CASSLMGGGAYEQYF. Full variable domain (outside the CDR3, taken from reference TRBV5-6 and TRBJ2-7): DAGVTQSPTHLIKTRGQQVTLRCSPKSGHDTVSWYQQALGQGPQFIFQYYEEEERQRGNFPDRFSGHQFPNYSSELNVNALLLGDSALYLCASSLMGGGAYEQYFGPGTRLTVT.

This clonotype was recorded a few times. V is TRBV6-5 and J is TRBJ2-5; D gene uncertain. The CDR3 extends over 13 amino acids. Germline-derived CDR1 and CDR2 are MNHEY and SVGAGI. Trimming took off 10 bases at V and 5 bases at J, with 17 bases between the two ends. As DNA, the CDR3 is TGTGCCACAGCATTGGGGTTGGTGGAGACCCAGTACTTC. This encodes CATALGLVETQYF.

In regard to this clonotype: A much more abundant neighbour one base away suggests this may be a read error. This rearrangement joins TRBV7-7 to TRBJ2-5; D remains ambiguous. Germline CDR1 SSHAT, CDR2 FNYEAQ (reference sequence). Trimming removed 2 bases at V and 4 bases at J, with 14 bases between. The CDR3 spans 15 residues. The CDR3 nucleotides read TGTGCCAGCAGCTTATACGTGACCCCGCGAGAGACCCAGTACTTC. This encodes CASSLYVTPRETQYF.

This clonotype was seen ten or more times. The chain employs TRBV2 and TRBJ2-7, with 10 bases lining up with TRBD1. CDR1 and CDR2 (germline): SNHLY, FYNNEI. The V segment lost 6 bases and the J segment 2 bases; nucleotides outside the gene matches: 10. The CDR3 spans 16 residues. CDR3 bases: TGTGCCAGCAGGGGACAGGGGAAGCCTAGCACCTACGAGCAGTACTTC. Protein: CASRGQGKPSTYEQYF.

As for this clonotype: A much larger clone is a single base away; this may be a read error. J is TRBJ1-6 and V is TRBV19; 8 bases fit TRBD1. V gave up 8 bases and J gave up 9 bases; unmatched junction bases: 15. From germline, CDR1 is LNHDA and CDR2 SQIVND (reference sequence). The CDR3 is 16 residues long. CDR3 bases: TGTGCCAGTGGGAGGGGGCAGGGGGCGATTACTTCACCCCTCCACTTT. It yields the protein CASGRGQGAITSPLHF.

This rearrangement joins TRBV7-2 to TRBJ2-2, with 9 bases that match TRBD1. The CDR3 has 14 amino acids. Germline-derived CDR1 and CDR2 are SGHTA and FQGNSA. The ends lost 3 bases at V and 7 bases at J; junction bases unmatched: 3. CDR3 protein: CASSLGQGFGELFF. The CDR3 DNA follows: TGTGCCAGCAGCTTGGGACAGGGTTTCGGGGAGCTGTTTTTT.

This clonotype was recorded at least ten times. The V call is TRBV12-3 or TRBV12-4, the J call TRBJ2-5; TRBD1 aligns across 8 bases. Germline trimming cut 6 bases from V and 5 bases from J; bases unmatched to any gene: 5. The CDR3 has 13 amino acids. The CDR3, as DNA: TGTGCCAGCAGAGCGGACAGGGCCGAGACCCAGTACTTC. Its translation is CASRADRAETQYF.

In this sample, this clonotype turned up a few times. V and J are TRBV5-1 and TRBJ2-7; 7 bases align to TRBD1. Germline loops: CDR1 SGHRS, CDR2 YFSETQ. V gave up 4 bases and J gave up 3 bases; unmatched junction bases: 13. CDR3 length: 16 amino acids. The CDR3 here is CASSQTPTGLSYEQYF. The CDR3, as DNA: TGCGCCAGCAGCCAAACCCCGACAGGGTTAAGCTACGAGCAGTACTTC.

This clonotype was seen at least ten times. The chain couples TRBV7-2 to TRBJ1-1; the match to TRBD1 covers 7 bases. With 5 bases clipped from V and 0 bases from J, the junction kept 18 bases outside the gene matches. Germline V gene data show CDR1 as SGHTA and CDR2 as FQGNSA. CDR3 length: 19 residues. The CDR3 DNA sequence: TGTGCCAGCAGCCCAAGGCCCCCCGAGACAGGGAACATGAACACTGAAGCTTTCTTT. Translation gives CASSPRPPETGNMNTEAFF.

As concerns this clonotype: A read error may account for a junction end that differs from germline. The rearrangement joins TRBV7-9 to TRBJ2-6; D may correspond to TRBD1 or TRBD2 (5 bases each). Germline V gives CDR1 SEHNR, CDR2 FQNEAQ (reference sequence). This CDR3 has 18 amino acids. The CDR3 region has the DNA TGTGCCAGCACCTTAGGGACGGCTACCTTCTCTGGGGCCAACGTCCTGACTTTC. Translating it yields CASTLGTATFSGANVLTF. Drawing the rest from reference TRBV7-9 and TRBJ2-6, the complete variable domain is DTGVSQNPRHKITKRGQNVTFRCDPISEHNRLYWYRQTLGQGPEFLTYFQNEAQLEKSRLLSDRFSAERPKGSFSTLEIQRTEQGDSAMYLCASTLGTATFSGANVLTFGAGSRLTVL.

This clonotype was found once. A junction end diverges from the germline sequence, so it may reflect a read error. This chain links TRBV10-3 with TRBJ1-3; the D is unclear. The CDR3 is 13 amino acids. The germline gives CDR1 ENHRY, CDR2 SYGVKD. CDR3 nucleotide sequence: TGTGCCAGCAGTTCCCGAGCGGCCGGCACCATATATTTT. Its protein product is CASSSRAAGTIYF.

Notes on this clonotype: A clone one base away is much larger, so this may be a read error. The J gene is TRBJ2-7, the V gene TRBV20-1; TRBD2 might be the D (6 bases). Germline assignment: CDR1 DFQATT and CDR2 SNEGSKA (reference sequence). The CDR3 loop spans 13 amino acids. The CDR3 nucleotides read TGCGGTGCTTCTCGACTTAGCGGCCACGAGCAGTACTTC. Its translation is CGASRLSGHEQYF.

This chain connects TRBV5-1 to TRBJ1-2; 7 bases are a match to TRBD1. J lost 4 bases, V lost 3 bases, and 24 bases had no gene match. Germline V gene lookup returns CDR1 SGHRS and CDR2 YFSETQ. There are 20 residues in the CDR3. CDR3 loop: CASSWEFFGGQYTPTYGYTF. CDR3 bases: TGCGCCAGCAGCTGGGAGTTTTTTGGGGGACAGTATACGCCGACCTATGGCTACACCTTC.

The table lists this clonotype with a few counts. Relative to the germline gene, one junction end is altered; a read error may explain this. The V and J genes are TRBV10-1 and TRBJ2-7; TRBD1 matches at 8 bases. The CDR3 spans 15 residues. In germline, CDR1 is WNHNN, CDR2 SYGVQD (reference sequence). The DNA for the CDR3 is TGTGCCAGCAGTGACCCGCGACAGGGGTCCTACGAGCAGTACTTC. The encoded protein is CASSDPRQGSYEQYF.

This clonotype appeared a single time. The genes are TRBV20-1 and TRBJ1-5; possible D gene TRBD1, 5 bases. Germline values: CDR1 DFQATT, CDR2 SNEGSKA (reference sequence). The CDR3 loop spans 15 amino acids. Trimming removed 1 base at V and 7 bases at J, with 17 bases between. CDR3 in amino acids: CSARVPAGGGQPQHF. CDR3 coding DNA: TGCAGTGCTAGAGTGCCAGCGGGGGGGGGACAGCCCCAGCATTTT.

Comment on this clonotype: At one end, the junction sequence differs from germline, possibly due to a read error. The chain combines TRBV7-9 with TRBJ2-5; D might be TRBD1 or TRBD2, each matching 5 bases. CDR1 and CDR2 (germline): SEHNR, FQNEAQ (reference sequence). The CDR3 consists of 15 residues. The CDR3 DNA reads as TGTACCAGCAGCTTAGACGGGGCACTCCAAGAGACCCAGTACTTC. Protein product: CTSSLDGALQETQYF.

The sample holds a few counts of this clonotype. This chain uses TRBV6-6 with TRBJ2-7, with D perhaps matching TRBD1 or TRBD2 (5 bases each). The V and J ends lost 6 bases and 4 bases respectively, with 19 bases between them. There are 15 residues in the CDR3. Looked up from germline, CDR1 is MNHNY and CDR2 is SVGAGI (reference sequence). CDR3 in amino acids: CASRLRVGTVYEQYF. The CDR3, as DNA: TGTGCCAGCAGACTCCGAGTCGGGACGGTATACGAGCAGTACTTC.

V usage is TRBV11-2 and J usage is TRBJ2-7; D may match TRBD1 or TRBD2 (5 bases each). Germline V gene sequence: CDR1 SGHAT, CDR2 FQNNGV. The CDR3 consists of 15 residues. Trimming stripped 0 bases from V and 3 bases from J, with 12 bases between. The CDR3 region is CASSLESGRSYEQYF. The CDR3 DNA follows: TGTGCCAGCAGCTTAGAGTCAGGGAGAAGCTACGAGCAGTACTTC.

The chain combines TRBV6-5 with TRBJ2-7; 7 bases are a match to TRBD2. CDR1 is MNHEY, CDR2 SVGAGI, per germline. V was pared by 3 bases and J by 0 bases, with 8 bases of the junction left unmatched. The CDR3 loop spans 16 amino acids. The CDR3 protein is CASSYSASGDSYEQYF. CDR3 nucleotide sequence: TGTGCCAGCAGTTATTCAGCCAGCGGGGACTCCTACGAGCAGTACTTC.

This sequence joins TRBV10-2 and TRBJ1-1, with D possibly TRBD1 on 5 matching bases. From germline, CDR1 is WSHSY and CDR2 SAAADI. V lost 2 bases and J 1 base, leaving 17 bases between the germline ends. This CDR3 has 17 residues. The CDR3 reads CASSEDSQTLANTEAFF. The CDR3 DNA reads TGCGCCAGCAGTGAGGACAGCCAGACCCTTGCGAACACTGAAGCTTTCTTT.